The 14 T cell receptor beta chains below come from one sample, sequenced in a study of blood T cell repertoires in COVID-19. Only in-frame clones appear in the TCRdb table, and some are missing; sequencing was by immunoSEQ multiplex PCR. The table lists roughly 100,000 clones, approximately 91% of them singletons. Sample: peripheral blood. Receptors originate from a man aged 18 to 30 with acute or convalescent COVID-19.

The rearrangement links TRBV27 to TRBJ1-6, with 7 bases identical to TRBD1. V trimming: 2 bases; J trimming: 5 bases; junction bases outside the gene matches: 6. The CDR3 is 16 amino acids. The germline CDR1 and CDR2 sequences are MNHEY and SMNVEV (reference sequence). The CDR3, as DNA: TGTGCCAGCAGTTTAAGACAGGGCGAACATAATTCACCCCTCCACTTT. Translation: CASSLRQGEHNSPLHF.

This clone was seen a few times. The chain recombines TRBV2 with TRBJ1-1, with D perhaps matching TRBD1 (6 bases). Germline lookup yields CDR1 SNHLY and CDR2 FYNNEI. V lost 9 bases to trimming and J lost 5 bases, with 19 bases between them. CDR3 length: 14 amino acids. The CDR3 loop reads CASESSRGGTEAFF. In nucleotides, the CDR3 is TGTGCCAGTGAATCATCCAGGGGAGGGACTGAAGCTTTCTTT. Complete variable domain (other parts from reference TRBV2 and TRBJ1-1): EPEVTQTPSHQVTQMGQEVILRCVPISNHLYFYWYRQILGQKVEFLVSFYNNEISEKSEIFDDQFSVERPDGSNFTLKIRSTKLEDSAMYFCASESSRGGTEAFFGQGTRLTVV.

The CDR3 coding sequence is TGCAGCGTTCGTGACAGAGTGAACACTGAAGCTTTCTTT. This encodes CSVRDRVNTEAFF. The chain is built from TRBV29-1 and TRBJ1-1, with a tentative D call TRBD1 (5 bases). This CDR3 region has 13 residues. V was shortened by 5 bases and J by 0 bases, with 10 bases between the two germline ends. Germline V CDR1 and CDR2: SQVTM, ANQGSEA.

This clone occurred once. This sequence joins TRBV18 and TRBJ2-7, with 8 bases matching TRBD1. The CDR3 length is 17 residues. Germline loops: CDR1 KGHSH, CDR2 LQKENI. Trimming removed 1 base from V and 3 bases from J; junction bases left unmatched: 11. The CDR3 sequence: CASSPLASLTGGYEQYF. In DNA, the CDR3 is TGTGCCAGCTCACCACTCGCGTCCCTAACAGGGGGCTACGAGCAGTACTTC.

The chain couples TRBV19 to TRBJ1-4, with D possibly TRBD1 on 5 matching bases. The CDR3 is 14 amino acids. Germline V lookup: CDR1 LNHDA, CDR2 SQIVND (reference sequence). The germline V and J ends were trimmed by 6 bases and 8 bases, with 16 bases remaining between them. Here the CDR3 reads CASRMRGGAEKLFF. Here the CDR3 DNA reads TGTGCCAGTAGGATGCGGGGGGGTGCGGAAAAACTGTTTTTT.

The chain links TRBV18 to TRBJ2-3; tentative D call: TRBD1 (6 bases). Trimming removed 7 bases from V and 0 bases from J, with 14 bases in between. CDR3 size: 15 residues. Germline CDR1 reads KGHSH; CDR2 reads LQKENI. The CDR3 is CASFRQERSTDTQYF. The CDR3 DNA reads TGTGCCAGCTTCCGACAGGAAAGGAGCACAGATACGCAGTATTTT.

The gene calls are TRBV6-6 and TRBJ2-7, with 7 bases identical to TRBD2. This CDR3 is built from 17 residues. The J segment lost 2 bases and the V segment lost 5 bases, leaving 15 bases of the junction unmatched. CDR1 and CDR2 (germline): MNHNY, SVGAGI (reference sequence). The CDR3 nucleotides read TGTGCCAGCAGTCCCAGCCCACTACGGGGGGACCCCTACGAGCAGTACTTC. It yields the protein CASSPSPLRGDPYEQYF.

The rearrangement links TRBV7-6 to TRBJ2-5, with 12 bases lining up with TRBD1. In germline, CDR1 is SGHVS, CDR2 FNYEAQ. J lost 4 bases, V lost 4 bases, and 10 bases had no gene match. This CDR3 is 17 amino acids long. The CDR3 DNA reads as TGTGCCAGCAGCTCACGAAACGGGGACAGGGGGCGAGAGACCCAGTACTTC. Protein sequence: CASSSRNGDRGRETQYF. The entire variable domain, with the rest obtained from reference TRBV7-6 and TRBJ2-5, is as follows: GAGVSQSPRYKVTKRGQDVALRCDPISGHVSLYWYRQALGQGPEFLTYFNYEAQQDKSGLPNDRFSAERPEGSISTLTIQRTEQRDSAMYRCASSSRNGDRGRETQYFGPGTRLLVL.

Details on this clone: At one boundary the junction diverges from the germline segment, which might be a read error. V is TRBV20-1 and J is TRBJ2-5; no reliable D call. Germline V lookup: CDR1 DFQATT, CDR2 SNEGSKA (reference sequence). CDR3 length equals 11 residues. The DNA for the CDR3 is TGCAGTGCCAGAGATCGGGAGACCCAGTACTTC. Protein: CSARDRETQYF.

The V call is TRBV6-1, the J call TRBJ1-1, with 7 nucleotides matching TRBD1. The trim removed 2 bases at V and 4 bases at J, leaving 7 bases unmatched. CDR1 and CDR2 from the germline V gene are MNHNS and SASEGT. This CDR3 has 15 residues. The CDR3 loop reads CASSERKGGLTEAFF. The CDR3 DNA reads TGTGCCAGCAGTGAACGAAAAGGGGGCCTCACTGAAGCTTTCTTT.

The V gene is TRBV19, the J gene TRBJ1-4; 8 nucleotides match TRBD1. CDR3 length: 13 residues. After removal of 7 bases from V and 8 bases from J, the junction contained 6 bases not matched to a gene. The V gene's germline CDR1 is LNHDA and CDR2 SQIVND (reference sequence). The chain's CDR3 is CASTQGAGEKLFF. The DNA of the CDR3 is TGTGCCAGTACCCAGGGGGCAGGAGAAAAACTGTTTTTT.

The V and J genes are TRBV5-5 and TRBJ2-6; 8 positions agree with TRBD1. CDR1 and CDR2 (germline): SGHKS, YYEKEE (reference sequence). V shed 1 base and J 2 bases; nucleotides not matched to a gene: 8. The CDR3 sequence is 18 residues long. CDR3 DNA: TGTGCCAGCAGCTTGCTTCCGCCAGGGGGCCCTGGGGCCAACGTCCTGACTTTC. Its protein is CASSLLPPGGPGANVLTF.

The chain employs TRBV10-1 and TRBJ2-1; D is possibly TRBD2 (7 bases). Per germline, CDR1 WNHNN and CDR2 SYGVQD (reference sequence). V was shortened by 10 bases and J by 7 bases, with 17 bases between the two germline ends. The CDR3 totals 13 residues. The CDR3: CANWTRGGNEQFF. The CDR3 DNA sequence: TGCGCCAACTGGACCAGGGGAGGGAATGAGCAGTTCTTC.

V gene TRBV20-1 combines with J gene TRBJ2-1; possibly TRBD1 for D (6 bases). Germline CDR1 DFQATT, CDR2 SNEGSKA (reference sequence). V lost 3 bases and J lost 0, with 9 bases in between. The CDR3 spans 14 residues. Here the CDR3 reads CSASQGSSYNEQFF. CDR3 bases: TGCAGTGCTAGTCAGGGGAGCTCCTACAATGAGCAGTTCTTC.